The rows below give T cell receptor beta chains drawn from one sample of a study of metastatic and nonmetastatic thyroid tumors. TCRdb re-called clones via MiXCR from the PCR reads. The table has around 30,000 clones, under 25% seen once. Sequencing used blood. These receptors originate from a female donor with papillary thyroid cancer or a benign thyroid nodule (not recorded which). Some clones in this sample may be carry-over from other donors' samples. Both conserved end residues are part of each CDR3. The order of the fields is CDR3 DNA, CDR3 protein, clone size, J gene, D gene, V gene. A D gene is named only where the DNA matches it firmly. Clone size is not always given. Where it is, it says once, few, many or a class for expanded clones.

TGCGCCAGCAGCTTAGAGGGGGCTGGGGGCTACACCTTC,CASSLEGAGGYTF,many,TRBJ1-2,TRBD1,TRBV5-1
TGCAGCGTTGAGTTGGCGTTCGGAGCTTTCTTT,CSVELAFGAFF,many,TRBJ1-1,NA,TRBV29-1
TGTGCCAGCAGTTTTTTGGCTTCGAGGAATGAGCAGTTCTTC,CASSFLASRNEQFF,many,TRBJ2-1,NA,TRBV27
TGTGCCAGCAGCCCCCTGGGACGGAACGCATATGAAGCTTTCTTT,CASSPLGRNAYEAFF,NA,TRBJ1-1,NA,TRBV9
TGTGCCAGCTGTCCGGGACAGAGCTACGAGCAGTACTTC,CASCPGQSYEQYF,few,TRBJ2-7,TRBD1,TRBV6-1
TGTGCCTGGACTTACGGAGTTTTCGACGAGCAGTACTTC,CAWTYGVFDEQYF,NA,TRBJ2-7,NA,TRBV30
TGTGCCAGTAGTACCCAGGGGAACAATCAGCCCCAGCATTTT,CASSTQGNNQPQHF,NA,TRBJ1-5,NA,TRBV19
TGTGCCAGCAGTTTGGGGTATGAGCAGTTCTTC,CASSLGYEQFF,many,TRBJ2-1,NA,TRBV28
TGTGCCAGCAGTGAAGCCGGGAGAGGGGGCCCTAGACAAGAGACCCAGTACTTC,CASSEAGRGGPRQETQYF,many,TRBJ2-5,NA,TRBV6-1
TGTGCCATCATCTTAGCTCAACAGGAGAAGCAGTACTTC,CAIILAQQEKQYF,NA,TRBJ2-7,NA,TRBV7-6
TGCGCCAGCCTCGGGGGCACTGAAGCTTTCTTT,CASLGGTEAFF,many,TRBJ1-1,NA,TRBV10-2
TGTGCCAGCTCACTCGGGACTGCCTACGAGCAGTACTTC,CASSLGTAYEQYF,medium-sized,TRBJ2-7,NA,TRBV18
TGTGCCAGCAGCGTAGGGGCGGGGTCACTGGCCTACGGGCAGTACTTC,CASSVGAGSLAYGQYF,many,TRBJ2-7,NA,TRBV5-5
TGTGCCAGCAGCCGTTTATTAAACACTGAAGCTTTCTTT,CASSRLLNTEAFF,many,TRBJ1-1,NA,TRBV28
TGTGCCAGCAGTAGATACGTAGGCCCTGGGGAGCTGTTTTTT,CASSRYVGPGELFF,many,TRBJ2-2,NA,TRBV6-2/TRBV6-3
TGCGCCAGTAGAGAGGGTGGAAATGCACCCCTCCACTTT,CASREGGNAPLHF,NA,TRBJ1-6,NA,TRBV5-1
TGCGCCAGCAGCTCTAGCTCCTACGAGCAGTACTTC,CASSSSSYEQYF,medium-sized,TRBJ2-7,NA,TRBV5-1
TGCGCCAGCAGCACCCCGGGACAGGGGGCGGGAGAGACCCAGTACTTC,CASSTPGQGAGETQYF,NA,TRBJ2-5,TRBD1,TRBV28
TGCGCCAGCAGCGAATCTACCGGGACAGCCCACGAGCAGTACTTC,CASSESTGTAHEQYF,NA,TRBJ2-7,TRBD1,TRBV5-1
TGTGCCAGCAGCTTCGCTAGCTCTGGAAACACCATATATTTT,CASSFASSGNTIYF,NA,TRBJ1-3,NA,TRBV11-2
TGTGCCAGCAGCCTATCTATAGCGGCCACAGATACGCAGTATTTT,CASSLSIAATDTQYF,NA,TRBJ2-3,NA,TRBV7-8
TGCGCCAGCAGCTTGGGGTCGACGGTCCAAGAGACCCAGTACTTC,CASSLGSTVQETQYF,NA,TRBJ2-5,NA,TRBV5-1
TGTGCAAGTAACCGGGACTCCTACAATGAGCAGATCTTC,CASNRDSYNEQIF,NA,TRBJ2-1,NA,TRBV6-2/TRBV6-3
TGTGCCAGCTCAGCTTTTAGCGGGAGGGCCAAAAACATTCAGTACTTC,CASSAFSGRAKNIQYF,many,TRBJ2-4,TRBD2,TRBV18
TGCGCCAGCAGCCTGACAGGGGGCGGGGATGAGCAGTTCTTC,CASSLTGGGDEQFF,many,TRBJ2-1,TRBD1,TRBV4-1
TGCGCCAGCAGCTTGGATGGTAAGGGCTACACCTTC,CASSLDGKGYTF,NA,TRBJ1-2,NA,TRBV5-1
TGTGCCATCACCTCCGGTTATGGCTACACCTTC,CAITSGYGYTF,few,TRBJ1-2,NA,TRBV11-3
TGCGCCAGCAACTATCCGGGACTAGCGGAGACCCCACTGATTTACAATGAGCAGTTCTTC,CASNYPGLAETPLIYNEQFF,few,TRBJ2-1,TRBD2,TRBV5-1
TGTGCCAGCGCGCAAAATAATTCACCCCTCCACTTT,CASAQNNSPLHF,many,TRBJ1-6,NA,TRBV6-1
TGTGCCAGCAGCGGACGACTAAATGAGCAGTTCTTC,CASSGRLNEQFF,medium-sized,TRBJ2-1,NA,TRBV6-1
TGTGCCAGCAGCGTAGACGGGACCTCCTACAATGAGCAGTTCTTC,CASSVDGTSYNEQFF,many,TRBJ2-1,NA,TRBV9
TGTGCCATGTCCGGACTAAACTACGAGCAGTACTTC,CAMSGLNYEQYF,medium-sized,TRBJ2-7,NA,TRBV10-3